The 17 T cell receptor beta chains below were found in one sample sequenced in a study of Graves' ophthalmopathy and Graves' hyperthyroidism. Investigators amplified TCR beta CDR3 regions from RNA transcripts. Second-round multiplex PCR followed a first-round RT-PCR using HTBI primers. TCRdb re-derived calls from the multiplex PCR reads in MiXCR, one entry per CDR3 protein. The sample contains about 380,000 distinct CDR3 sequences, just over 15% of which appear only once. Specimen: peripheral blood. All receptors come from a young woman with stable Graves' hyperthyroidism.

This clonotype was counted many times. This sequence joins TRBV12-3 or TRBV12-4 and TRBJ2-6; no clear D. V was clipped by 7 bases and J by 2 bases, with 9 bases between them. This CDR3 is 14 amino acids long. Here the CDR3 reads CASNAQPGANVLTF. The CDR3 nucleotides are TGTGCCAGCAATGCCCAACCTGGGGCCAACGTCCTGACTTTC.

The table lists this clonotype with many counts. A much larger clone lies one base from this, so it may be a read error. This rearrangement joins TRBV5-6 to TRBJ2-7, with 7 bases matching TRBD1. After removal of 6 bases from V and 0 bases from J, the junction contained 3 bases not matched to a gene. The CDR3 is 13 residues long. The germline V gene has CDR1 SGHDT and CDR2 YYEEEE. CDR3 in DNA: TGTGCCAGCACCTGGGACAGCTCCTACGAGCAGTACTTC. The encoded protein is CASTWDSSYEQYF. Variable domain in full (rest from reference TRBV5-6 and TRBJ2-7): DAGVTQSPTHLIKTRGQQVTLRCSPKSGHDTVSWYQQALGQGPQFIFQYYEEEERQRGNFPDRFSGHQFPNYSSELNVNALLLGDSALYLCASTWDSSYEQYFGPGTRLTVT.

This clonotype came up many times. This chain links TRBV6-4 with TRBJ1-6, with D possibly matching TRBD1 (5 bases). Trimming cost V 7 bases and J 4 bases, with 20 bases left between them. The CDR3 loop spans 17 amino acids. Germline-derived CDR1 and CDR2 are MRHNA and SNTAGT. The CDR3 here is CASTGRKGRGYNSPLHF. CDR3 sequence (DNA): TGTGCCAGCACCGGTCGGAAGGGGCGCGGGTATAATTCACCCCTCCACTTT.

This clonotype was seen ten or more times. Its ends do not fully match the called genes, so a read error is possible. The rearrangement uses TRBV2 and TRBJ1-1, with a tentative D call TRBD1 (5 bases). The germline gives CDR1 SNHLY, CDR2 FYNNEI. This CDR3 spans 16 amino acids. In DNA, the CDR3 is TGTGCCAGCAGTGGGGGGAGGAGGCTTGCGAACTCTGAAGCTTTCTTT. Translation gives CASSGGRRLANSEAFF.

This clonotype came up many times. V usage is TRBV6-2 or TRBV6-3 and J usage is TRBJ2-4, with unresolved D. V dropped 2 bases and J dropped 0 bases, with 8 bases sitting between them. Per germline, CDR1 MNHEY and CDR2 SVGEGT. The CDR3 totals 15 residues. As DNA, the CDR3 is TGTGCCAGCAGTTACGCCGAGTTAGCCAAAAACATTCAGTACTTC. It yields the protein CASSYAELAKNIQYF.

V and J are TRBV6-5 and TRBJ2-7, with 10 bases identical to TRBD1. The trim removed 0 bases at V and 6 bases at J, leaving 8 bases unmatched. This CDR3 is built from 16 residues. Germline V gene data show CDR1 as MNHEY and CDR2 as SVGAGI. DNA of the CDR3: TGTGCCAGCAGTTACTCGAGTGGACAGGGGGGAGGCGAGCAGTACTTC. This translates into CASSYSSGQGGGEQYF.

The chain couples TRBV4-2 to TRBJ2-5; 7 nucleotides line up with TRBD1. CDR1 and CDR2 from the germline V gene are LGHNA and YNFKEQ. This CDR3 contains 16 residues. V gave up 4 bases and J gave up 2 bases; unmatched junction bases: 10. Here the CDR3 reads CASSLGVQGTQETQYF. The DNA for the CDR3 is TGTGCCAGCAGCCTGGGGGTACAGGGGACACAAGAGACCCAGTACTTC.

The rearrangement uses TRBV6-5 and TRBJ2-6; possibly TRBD1 for D (5 bases). Germline CDR1 MNHEY, CDR2 SVGAGI. The V gene lost 0 bases and the J gene lost 0 bases, with 6 bases spanning the gap. This CDR3 comprises 16 residues. The CDR3 spells CASSYSRVSGANVLTF. DNA for the CDR3: TGTGCCAGCAGTTACTCCAGGGTCTCTGGGGCCAACGTCCTGACTTTC.

V is TRBV19 and J is TRBJ1-2; D call uncertain. This CDR3 region has 13 residues. Deletions cut 6 bases from V and 8 bases from J, with 16 bases between. Germline V gives CDR1 LNHDA, CDR2 SQIVND (reference sequence). CDR3 bases: TGTGCCAGTAGAAATAGTACCTATGAGGGCTACACCTTC. Its translation is CASRNSTYEGYTF.

This clonotype was detected many times. The chain is built from TRBV18 and TRBJ1-1, with 8 nucleotides matching TRBD1. The V and J ends lost 2 bases and 9 bases, in that order; junction bases with no gene match: 5. This CDR3 has 13 amino acids. The germline CDR1 and CDR2 sequences are KGHSH and LQKENI. This CDR3 is CASSPSQGAQAFF. CDR3 coding DNA: TGTGCCAGCTCACCAAGTCAGGGGGCGCAAGCTTTCTTT.

The sample holds many counts of this clonotype. The chain couples TRBV12-3 or TRBV12-4 to TRBJ1-6, with D tentatively TRBD1 (5 bases). There are 13 residues in the CDR3. Trimming took 5 bases from V and 9 from J, leaving 11 bases between them. DNA for the CDR3: TGTGCCAGCAGTCCCCATGGGGGTTCACCCCTCCACTTT. Translating it yields CASSPHGGSPLHF.

This clonotype appeared many times. The V gene is TRBV6-5, the J gene TRBJ2-5, with 10 bases that match TRBD2. The germline gives CDR1 MNHEY, CDR2 SVGAGI. V shed 0 bases and J 9 bases; nucleotides not matched to a gene: 13. CDR3 size: 17 residues. Here the CDR3 DNA reads TGTGCCAGCAGTTACTCGAAAAGCGGGGGGGCCCCTTTGCCCCAGTACTTC. It specifies CASSYSKSGGAPLPQYF.

Ten or more counts support this clonotype. The V gene is TRBV7-2, the J gene TRBJ1-2; D remains unclear. CDR1 is SGHTA and CDR2 is FQGNSA in the germline V gene. The CDR3 is 13 residues long. V was trimmed by 1 base and J by 5 bases, leaving 8 bases between them. CDR3 sequence: CASSLGSPYGYTF. The CDR3 DNA follows: TGTGCCAGCAGCTTAGGTTCCCCGTATGGCTACACCTTC.

This chain uses TRBV24-1 with TRBJ2-7, with D unresolved. The CDR3 is 14 residues long. Germline V gives CDR1 KGHDR, CDR2 SFDVKD. Trimming stripped 9 bases from V and 0 bases from J, with 14 bases between. The CDR3 spells CATSPGRYSYEQYF. The CDR3 DNA follows: TGTGCCACCTCGCCCGGGCGATACTCCTACGAGCAGTACTTC.

This clonotype was detected a few times. The chain is built from TRBV5-5 and TRBJ1-1; D is undetermined. This CDR3 contains 11 residues. Germline assignment: CDR1 SGHKS and CDR2 YYEKEE (reference sequence). The V end was cut by 1 base, the J end by 10 bases, with 8 bases between. This CDR3 is CASSLFAGAFF. DNA for the CDR3: TGTGCCAGCAGCTTGTTTGCGGGAGCTTTCTTT. The variable domain in full, with the rest retrieved from reference TRBV5-5 and TRBJ1-1, is DAGVTQSPTHLIKTRGQQVTLRCSPISGHKSVSWYQQVLGQGPQFIFQYYEKEERGRGNFPDRFSARQFPNYSSELNVNALLLGDSALYLCASSLFAGAFFGQGTRLTVV.

There are many counts of this clonotype. J is TRBJ2-7 and V is TRBV20-1; the match to TRBD2 covers 10 bases. CDR1 and CDR2 (germline): DFQATT, SNEGSKA (reference sequence). The trim removed 1 base at V and 1 base at J, leaving 1 base unmatched. This CDR3 contains 14 residues. In nucleotides, the CDR3 is TGCAGTGCTAGAGCAGCGGGGGGGTCCTACGAGCAGTACTTC. Translated: CSARAAGGSYEQYF.

Many counts were recorded for this clonotype. V gene TRBV6-2 or TRBV6-3 combines with J gene TRBJ2-6, with 7 bases matching TRBD2. Per the germline V gene, CDR1 is MNHEY and CDR2 is SVGEGT. This CDR3 has 18 amino acids. The V segment lost 1 base and the J segment 2 bases; nucleotides outside the gene matches: 8. CDR3 sequence: CASSYFREAGAGANVLTF. CDR3 sequence (DNA): TGTGCCAGCAGTTACTTTCGAGAGGCGGGGGCTGGGGCCAACGTCCTGACTTTC.